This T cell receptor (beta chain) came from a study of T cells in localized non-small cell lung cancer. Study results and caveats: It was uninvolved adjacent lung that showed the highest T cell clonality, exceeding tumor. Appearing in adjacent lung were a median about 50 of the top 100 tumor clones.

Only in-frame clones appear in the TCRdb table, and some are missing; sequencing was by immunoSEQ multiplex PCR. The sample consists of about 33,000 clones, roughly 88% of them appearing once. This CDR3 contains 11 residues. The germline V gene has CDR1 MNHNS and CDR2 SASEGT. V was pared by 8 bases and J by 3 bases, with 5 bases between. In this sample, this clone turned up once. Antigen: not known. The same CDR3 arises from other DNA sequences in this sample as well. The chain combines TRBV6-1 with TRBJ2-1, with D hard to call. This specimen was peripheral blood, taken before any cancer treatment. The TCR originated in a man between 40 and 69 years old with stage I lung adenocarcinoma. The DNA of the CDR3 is TGTGCCAGCCCTAACTACAATGAGCAGTTCTTC. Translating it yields CASPNYNEQFF.